This T cell receptor beta chain was recovered during a study of cytomegalovirus exposure and HLA in healthy donors. Findings of the study overall: In a later analysis, at a false discovery rate of 0.05, some 17,000 TCR beta sequences were associated with HLA alleles. For most TCR sequences rarity was the rule, although some public TCRs occurred in many donors. Upon later analysis, HLA-associated TCR beta chains proved more clonally expanded than other, equally common chains.

CDR3 size: 14 residues. V was pared by 8 bases and J by 4 bases, with 14 bases between. The germline V gene encodes CDR1 MNHEY and CDR2 SVGAGI. It was with 60 Vbeta and 13 Jbeta primers that the PCR ran. TCRdb's table, derived via immunoSEQ multiplex PCR, lists solely in-frame clones and lacks some. The data show some 70,000 clones, roughly 77% seen once. Details on this clone: Its antigen is as yet unknown.

This clonotype was sampled from a human donor in good health. The rearrangement links TRBV6-5 to TRBJ2-2, with D perhaps TRBD2 (5 bases). Sequencing used PBMCs. CDR3 in amino acids: CASRRPGGTGELFF. For the CDR3, the DNA is TGTGCCAGCCGCCGGCCCGGAGGCACCGGGGAGCTGTTTTTT.